The rows below give T cell receptor beta chains drawn from one sample of a study of blood T cells in healthy people across ages. A single record per CDR3 protein comes from TCRdb applying MiXCR to the 5' RACE reads. Among a few hundred thousand distinct CDR3 sequences listed, around 27% were seen once. Sequences were obtained from blood. The receptors originated from a woman aged 70-85 years in good health. Each CDR3 is given with its conserved first and last residue. The D gene is left open where the match is weak. Only some rows state a clone size, as once, few, many or a class for expanded clones.

CDR3 length	V gene	J gene	D gene	clone size	CDR3 protein	CDR3 DNA
15	TRBV7-9	TRBJ2-7	TRBD2	-	CASSPSGGRTYEQYF	TGTGCCAGCAGCCCATCGGGCGGGAGGACCTACGAGCAGTACTTC
12	TRBV6-5	TRBJ2-1	-	-	CASSYARGEQFF	TGTGCCAGCAGTTACGCTCGGGGTGAGCAGTTCTTC
17	TRBV12-3/TRBV12-4	TRBJ1-6	TRBD1	-	CASSSSRRDRNNSPLHF	TGTGCCAGCAGTTCATCGAGACGGGACAGAAATAATTCACCCCTCCACTTT
12	TRBV6-6	TRBJ1-2	TRBD1	-	CASRTGTDGYTF	TGTGCCAGCAGAACCGGGACAGATGGCTACACCTTC
14	TRBV20-1	TRBJ1-6	TRBD1	-	CSASGQGYNSPLHF	TGCAGTGCTTCGGGACAGGGGTATAATTCACCCCTCCACTTT
15	TRBV6-5	TRBJ1-4	-	-	CASSPRRETNEKLFF	TGTGCCAGCAGTCCTCGCCGGGAGACGAATGAAAAACTGTTTTTT
17	TRBV5-1	TRBJ2-1	TRBD2	few	CASSPLSGLAGTNEQFF	TGCGCCAGCAGTCCTCTTAGCGGACTAGCGGGGACCAATGAGCAGTTCTTC
15	TRBV4-2	TRBJ2-1	-	-	CASSVISSSYNEQFF	TGTGCCAGCAGCGTAATTTCTAGCTCCTACAATGAGCAGTTCTTC
17	TRBV4-2	TRBJ2-1	TRBD2	-	CASSPSGSGRSYNEQFF	TGTGCCAGCAGCCCCTCGGGAAGCGGGAGGTCCTACAATGAGCAGTTCTTC
16	TRBV14	TRBJ2-1	-	few	CASSPLLAYSYNEQFF	TGTGCCAGCAGCCCCTTACTAGCCTACTCCTACAATGAGCAGTTCTTC
13	TRBV29-1	TRBJ2-3	-	few	CSVDRGSGDTQYF	TGCAGCGTTGATCGGGGTTCAGGAGATACGCAGTATTTT
15	TRBV3-1	TRBJ2-6	-	-	CASSLVEAGANVLTF	TGTGCCAGCAGCCTGGTGGAAGCTGGGGCCAACGTCCTGACTTTC
15	TRBV28	TRBJ2-7	TRBD2	few	CASSTGTSGSYEQYF	TGTGCCAGCAGCACCGGGACTAGCGGGAGTTACGAGCAGTACTTC
14	TRBV20-1	TRBJ2-7	TRBD2	-	CSASRTSGTYEQYF	TGCAGTGCTAGCAGGACTAGCGGAACCTACGAGCAGTACTTC
18	TRBV4-3	TRBJ2-2	-	-	CASSQAPTGRADTGELFF	TGCGCCAGCAGCCAAGCTCCCACGGGCAGGGCAGACACCGGGGAGCTGTTTTTT
14	TRBV12-3/TRBV12-4	TRBJ1-5	-	few	CASNTKGGNQPQHF	TGTGCCAGCAATACAAAGGGGGGCAATCAGCCCCAGCATTTT
14	TRBV9	TRBJ1-2	-	-	CASSVEEGRYGYTF	TGTGCCAGCAGCGTAGAGGAGGGCAGGTATGGCTACACCTTC
20	TRBV20-1	TRBJ2-7	TRBD2	-	CSARSGLAGRKTPYPYEQYF	TGCAGTGCTAGATCGGGACTAGCGGGACGCAAAACTCCTTATCCCTACGAGCAGTACTTC
14	TRBV9	TRBJ1-2	TRBD1	-	CASSVGGQGDGYTF	TGTGCCAGCAGCGTAGGGGGACAGGGTGATGGCTACACCTTC
13	TRBV24-1	TRBJ2-3	-	few	CAASDPRVQERYF	TGTGCCGCCAGTGACCCGAGGGTCCAGGAACGGTATTTT
14	TRBV6-5	TRBJ1-1	-	-	CASSKVNMNTEAFF	TGTGCCAGCAGTAAAGTAAACATGAACACTGAAGCTTTCTTT
11	TRBV29-1	TRBJ2-1	-	-	CSVDTVHEQFF	TGCAGCGTTGACACGGTCCATGAGCAGTTCTTC
16	TRBV14	TRBJ2-1	-	-	CASSRLGASGYNEQFF	TGTGCCAGCAGCCGCCTGGGGGCTAGCGGCTACAATGAGCAGTTCTTC
15	TRBV3-1	TRBJ2-7	-	-	CASSQWGSGPHEQYF	TGTGCCAGCAGCCAATGGGGTAGCGGCCCCCACGAGCAGTACTTC
14	TRBV5-4	TRBJ1-2	TRBD1	-	CASSFGQGRYGYTF	TGTGCCAGCAGCTTCGGACAGGGCCGCTATGGCTACACCTTC
14	TRBV5-1	TRBJ2-3	-	few	CASRQGSTTDTQYF	TGCGCCAGCAGGCAGGGGTCAACCACAGATACGCAGTATTTT
15	TRBV5-6	TRBJ2-5	-	-	CASSLVGKSEETQYF	TGTGCCAGCAGCTTGGTAGGGAAGAGCGAAGAGACCCAGTACTTC
13	TRBV25-1	TRBJ2-7	TRBD2	-	CASGTSKTYEQYF	TGTGCCAGCGGGACTAGCAAAACGTACGAGCAGTACTTC
14	TRBV7-9	TRBJ2-7	-	-	CASSPGGGPYEQYF	TGTGCCAGCAGCCCCGGGGGTGGCCCCTACGAGCAGTACTTC
17	TRBV9	TRBJ2-3	TRBD2	-	CASSVQSGSGVTDTQYF	TGTGCCAGCAGCGTCCAGAGCGGGAGTGGGGTCACAGATACGCAGTATTTT
15	TRBV27	TRBJ2-7	-	-	CASAPGSGRKYEQYF	TGTGCCAGCGCCCCAGGGTCGGGTAGAAAATACGAGCAGTACTTC
15	TRBV27	TRBJ1-4	TRBD1	-	CASSYPQGAGEKLFF	TGTGCCAGCAGTTACCCACAGGGGGCTGGTGAAAAACTGTTTTTT
16	TRBV12-3/TRBV12-4	TRBJ2-7	TRBD1	-	CASSSLDRDRSYEQYF	TGTGCCAGCAGTTCGCTTGACCGGGACAGAAGTTACGAGCAGTACTTC
17	TRBV18	TRBJ1-5	-	-	CASSPEGPGASNQPQHF	TGTGCCAGCTCACCTGAAGGGCCGGGGGCGAGCAATCAGCCCCAGCATTTT
12	TRBV7-9	TRBJ2-7	-	-	CASSLQGNEQYF	TGTGCCAGCAGCCTCCAGGGGAACGAGCAGTACTTC
14	TRBV7-9	TRBJ2-7	TRBD1	-	CASSFGQGFYEQYF	TGTGCCAGCAGCTTCGGACAGGGGTTCTACGAGCAGTACTTC
11	TRBV20-1	TRBJ2-5	-	-	CSARDSGTQYF	TGCAGTGCTAGGGATTCAGGGACCCAGTACTTC
15	TRBV5-1	TRBJ2-5	-	-	CASSLDGSWVETQYF	TGCGCCAGCAGCTTGGATGGCTCTTGGGTAGAGACCCAGTACTTC
15	TRBV28	TRBJ1-5	TRBD1	few	CASRQGARGNQPQHF	TGTGCCAGCAGACAGGGGGCGCGGGGCAATCAGCCCCAGCATTTT
13	TRBV13	TRBJ2-7	TRBD1	-	CASKGTGVYEQYF	TGTGCCAGCAAGGGGACAGGAGTCTACGAGCAGTACTTC
17	TRBV4-3	TRBJ2-6	TRBD1	-	CASSQGQGSSGANVLTF	TGCGCCAGCAGCCAAGGACAGGGGAGCTCTGGGGCCAACGTCCTGACTTTC
16	TRBV7-2	TRBJ2-1	-	-	CASSSRVGIGANEQFF	TGTGCCAGCAGTTCTCGAGTTGGGATTGGGGCTAATGAGCAGTTCTTC
12	TRBV12-3/TRBV12-4	TRBJ1-1	-	-	CASRRTNTEAFF	TGTGCCAGCAGGAGGACGAACACTGAAGCTTTCTTT
13	TRBV3-1	TRBJ2-7	-	few	CASSLFPGYEQYF	TGTGCCAGCAGCCTCTTCCCAGGCTACGAGCAGTACTTC
14	TRBV28	TRBJ1-6	TRBD1	many	CASNLGQGNSPLHF	TGTGCCAGCAACTTGGGACAGGGGAATTCACCCCTCCACTTT
11	TRBV28	TRBJ2-5	-	few	CASRQEETQYF	TGTGCCAGCAGACAAGAAGAGACCCAGTACTTC
14	TRBV29-1	TRBJ2-3	-	many	CSVGGGAAADTQYF	TGCAGCGTGGGAGGGGGGGCCGCGGCAGATACGCAGTATTTT
11	TRBV29-1	TRBJ2-1	-	few	CSVVGSYEQFF	TGCAGCGTTGTGGGAAGCTATGAGCAGTTCTTC
17	TRBV5-4	TRBJ1-1	-	few	CASSLEVQSSGDTEAFF	TGTGCCAGCAGCTTAGAGGTACAGTCCTCTGGGGACACTGAAGCTTTCTTT
16	TRBV18	TRBJ1-5	-	-	CASSDGVRGGGQPQHF	TGTGCCAGCTCGGACGGGGTCCGGGGAGGAGGGCAGCCCCAGCATTTT
13	TRBV20-1	TRBJ1-1	-	-	CSARDLTASEAFF	TGCAGTGCTAGAGATCTGACCGCGAGTGAAGCTTTCTTT
15	TRBV28	TRBJ2-1	TRBD1	-	CASSFPGGGNNEQFF	TGTGCCAGCAGTTTCCCAGGGGGCGGAAACAATGAGCAGTTCTTC
14	TRBV6-5	TRBJ2-3	-	few	CVSQKGQPTDTQYF	TGTGTCAGCCAAAAAGGACAGCCCACAGATACGCAGTATTTT